Ten or more counts support the clone carrying this T cell receptor (beta chain). The antigen is not known. Unique molecular identifiers were attached to individual cDNA molecules. TCRdb processed the 5' RACE reads anew with MiXCR; each CDR3 protein has one entry. The table includes about 110,000 distinct CDR3 sequences, 8.5% to 14% detected once. The data were obtained in a study of early T cells in non-severe SARS-CoV-2 infection. About the study: Bulk RNA from unsorted whole blood was sequenced; chains were unpaired.

Study-wide results and limits: CD4 and private specificities were missed by VDJdb matching, which favored anti-spike CD8 responses.

The sequencing input was whole blood. This receptor was taken from an adult who was a healthcare worker with PCR-confirmed SARS-CoV-2 infection or an uninfected control (not recorded which).

The CDR3: CASSSSSGLNYGYTF. For the CDR3, the DNA is TGTGCCAGCAGCTCTTCGTCAGGCCTGAACTATGGCTACACCTTC. The V gene is TRBV7-9, the J gene TRBJ1-2; D remains ambiguous. The V end was cut by 4 bases, the J end by 2 bases, with 14 bases between. The CDR3 consists of 15 residues. Germline lookup yields CDR1 SEHNR and CDR2 FQNEAQ (reference sequence). Full variable domain (missing parts from reference TRBV7-9 and TRBJ1-2): DTGVSQNPRHKITKRGQNVTFRCDPISEHNRLYWYRQTLGQGPEFLTYFQNEAQLEKSRLLSDRFSAERPKGSFSTLEIQRTEQGDSAMYLCASSSSSGLNYGYTFGSGTRLTVV.